The 8 T cell receptor beta chains below were found in one sample sequenced in a study of blood T cell repertoires in COVID-19. The protocol was immunoSEQ multiplex PCR, while the TCRdb copy is restricted to in-frame clones and leaves out a portion. The profile shows 35,000 to 45,000 clones, around 90% of them singletons. The specimen was peripheral blood. Every receptor here comes from a man over 45 with COVID-19, enrolled during active disease.

V is TRBV9 and J is TRBJ2-2; D is undetermined. CDR1 and CDR2 (germline): SGDLS, YYNGEE. Trimming removed 0 bases from V and 17 bases from J, with 14 bases in between. CDR3 length equals 12 residues. This CDR3 is CASSVGRGPAFF. CDR3 in DNA: TGTGCCAGCAGCGTAGGGAGAGGTCCTGCCTTTTTT.

V is TRBV5-1 and J is TRBJ1-5; unclear D gene. This CDR3 comprises 13 residues. Trimming shortened V by 6 bases and J by 4 bases, and 11 bases separated the two germline ends. The germline CDR1 and CDR2 sequences are SGHRS and YFSETQ. The CDR3 loop is CASNPTNNQPQHF. CDR3 in DNA: TGCGCCAGCAACCCGACTAATAATCAGCCCCAGCATTTT.

The CDR3 DNA sequence: TGTGCCAGCAGCGTAGAGGGGACAGATACGCAGTATTTT. Encoded protein: CASSVEGTDTQYF. This sequence joins TRBV7-9 and TRBJ2-3; either TRBD1 or TRBD2 may supply D (5 bases each). The CDR3 consists of 13 residues. Germline V lookup: CDR1 SEHNR, CDR2 FQNEAQ (reference sequence). V dropped 5 bases and J dropped 3 bases, with 9 bases sitting between them.

The chain joins TRBV5-6 to TRBJ2-7; D ambiguous. The V end was cut by 3 bases, the J end by 2 bases, with 15 bases between. The CDR3 contains 15 residues. Germline V CDR1 and CDR2: SGHDT, YYEEEE. CDR3 nucleotide sequence: TGTGCCAGCAGCTCTGTCCGCGGATTCACCTACGAGCAGTACTTC. Its translation: CASSSVRGFTYEQYF. The full variable domain, its missing parts supplied by reference TRBV5-6 and TRBJ2-7, is DAGVTQSPTHLIKTRGQQVTLRCSPKSGHDTVSWYQQALGQGPQFIFQYYEEEERQRGNFPDRFSGHQFPNYSSELNVNALLLGDSALYLCASSSVRGFTYEQYFGPGTRLTVT.

The gene calls are TRBV7-2 and TRBJ2-7; no clear D. This CDR3 contains 13 residues. Per germline, CDR1 SGHTA and CDR2 FQGNSA. The V end lost 5 bases, the J end lost 2 bases, and 10 bases lay between the germline ends. The CDR3 region is CASSTSRPYEQYF. CDR3 bases: TGTGCCAGCAGCACCAGCAGGCCCTACGAGCAGTACTTC.

In DNA, the CDR3 is TGTGCCAGTGGGGGGGGCGTACGCTACACCTTC. Amino acids: CASGGGVRYTF. V and J are TRBV19 and TRBJ1-2, with D perhaps matching TRBD1 (6 bases). Deletions cut 8 bases from V and 9 bases from J, with 13 bases between. The CDR3 consists of 11 residues. Germline V gene data show CDR1 as LNHDA and CDR2 as SQIVND (reference sequence).

The chain carries TRBV9 and TRBJ1-3; 8 nucleotides match TRBD1. Trimming took 0 bases from V and 0 from J; bases not matched to a gene: 5. The CDR3 is 17 amino acids. CDR1 and CDR2 from the germline V gene are SGDLS and YYNGEE. The CDR3 sequence: CASSVGVGTGSGNTIYF. Here the CDR3 DNA reads TGTGCCAGCAGCGTAGGTGTGGGGACAGGCTCTGGAAACACCATATATTTT.

The V call is TRBV28, the J call TRBJ1-3, with D possibly being TRBD1 (5 bases). V shed 5 bases and J shed 2 bases, with 10 bases lying between them. Germline loops: CDR1 MDHEN, CDR2 SYDVKM. The CDR3 is 14 amino acids. CDR3 DNA sequence: TGTGCCAGCAGTAGGGGAAGGACTGGAAACACCATATATTTT. The encoded protein is CASSRGRTGNTIYF.